Following are 15 T cell receptor beta chains from one sample sequenced in a study of blood T cell repertoires in COVID-19. Sequencing used immunoSEQ multiplex PCR; TCRdb keeps in-frame clones, though not all of them. The sample consists of some 61,000 clones, about nine tenths of them appearing once. The material sequenced was peripheral blood. Source of these receptors: a man aged 25 to 45 with acute or convalescent COVID-19.

V usage is TRBV10-1 and J usage is TRBJ2-5; D gene uncertain. The CDR3 is 15 residues long. V lost 4 bases and J 4 bases, leaving 16 bases between the germline ends. Germline CDR1 reads WNHNN; CDR2 reads SYGVQD (reference sequence). Here the CDR3 reads CASSGGGRPGETQYF. The CDR3 nucleotides are TGCGCCAGCAGTGGAGGCGGCCGTCCTGGAGAGACCCAGTACTTC.

The genes are TRBV3-1 (or the pseudogene TRBV3-2) and TRBJ1-6; unclear D gene. Germline V gene sequence: CDR1 LGHDT, CDR2 YNNKEL (reference sequence). Trimming shortened V by 0 bases and J by 8 bases, and 11 bases separated the two germline ends. CDR3 length equals 15 residues. CDR3 DNA: TGTGCCAGCAGCCAAGAAAGCGGAAGATATTCACCCCTCCACTTT. This encodes CASSQESGRYSPLHF.

V is TRBV28 and J is TRBJ2-1; tentative D call: TRBD2 (5 bases). CDR3 length: 13 amino acids. CDR1 is MDHEN, CDR2 SYDVKM, per germline. V was clipped by 3 bases and J by 9 bases, with 12 bases between them. This CDR3 reads CASSFQLGSEQFF. In DNA, the CDR3 is TGTGCCAGCAGTTTTCAACTAGGATCTGAGCAGTTCTTC.

The chain combines TRBV5-5 with TRBJ2-7, with TRBD2 as a possible D gene (6 bases). Germline CDR1 and CDR2: SGHKS and YYEKEE (reference sequence). The CDR3 runs to 15 residues. V gave up 4 bases and J gave up 0 bases, with 14 bases separating them. The CDR3 protein is CASSVGSGPSYEQYF. The CDR3, as DNA: TGTGCCAGCAGCGTAGGTAGCGGTCCCTCCTACGAGCAGTACTTC.

The rearrangement links TRBV6-5 to TRBJ2-5; 8 bases fit TRBD1. Trimming at V came to 5 bases and at J to 4 bases, leaving 3 bases not matched to a gene. From germline, CDR1 is MNHEY and CDR2 SVGAGI. CDR3 size: 13 residues. This CDR3 reads CASSPGTGETQYF. The CDR3 coding sequence is TGTGCCAGCAGTCCCGGGACAGGAGAGACCCAGTACTTC.

A remark on this clone: This sample also contains other DNA sequences that code for the same CDR3. The gene calls are TRBV6-5 and TRBJ2-7, with 9 bases fitting TRBD1. Germline V gene sequence: CDR1 MNHEY, CDR2 SVGAGI. The trim removed 5 bases at V and 1 base at J, leaving 3 bases unmatched. CDR3 length equals 14 residues. The CDR3 reads CASSPGQGSYEQYF. CDR3 nucleotides: TGTGCCAGCAGTCCGGGACAGGGATCCTACGAGCAGTACTTC.

The chain employs TRBV10-1 and TRBJ2-5; D is perhaps TRBD1 (5 bases). This CDR3 has 13 amino acids. Looked up from germline, CDR1 is WNHNN and CDR2 is SYGVQD (reference sequence). The V end was cut by 5 bases, the J end by 5 bases, with 12 bases between. The CDR3 here is CASSYLPGETQYF. In DNA, the CDR3 is TGCGCCAGCAGTTACCTCCCAGGGGAGACCCAGTACTTC.

V gene TRBV12-2 combines with J gene TRBJ1-4; TRBD1 is taken as the D call from the table, unchecked against the DNA. TRBV12-2 is a pseudogene locus. CDR3 length: 14 residues. In DNA, the CDR3 is TGTGCAAGTCGCCAGACAGGCGTTCGGGAAAAACTGTTTTTT. This gives the protein CASRQTGVREKLFF.

The chain uses TRBV28 and TRBJ2-3; D call uncertain. Germline V gene lookup returns CDR1 MDHEN and CDR2 SYDVKM. The CDR3 has 17 residues. Trimming shortened V by 1 base and J by 0 bases, and 14 bases separated the two germline ends. The chain's CDR3 is CASSLLASALSTDTQYF. As DNA, the CDR3 is TGTGCCAGCAGTTTATTAGCCAGCGCACTAAGCACAGATACGCAGTATTTT.

The gene calls are TRBV30 and TRBJ2-2; D unresolved. The CDR3 runs to 13 residues. The V and J ends lost 1 base and 3 bases respectively, with 6 bases between them. CDR1 is GTSNPN and CDR2 is SVGIG in the germline V gene (reference sequence). Here the CDR3 reads CAWSASYTGELFF. The CDR3 nucleotides are TGTGCCTGGAGTGCGTCGTACACCGGGGAGCTGTTTTTT.

This rearrangement joins TRBV7-2 to TRBJ1-2; no clear D gene. Trimming removed 2 bases from V and 1 base from J, with 17 bases in between. CDR3 length equals 17 residues. Per germline, CDR1 SGHTA and CDR2 FQGNSA. Here the CDR3 reads CASSLSPSAVGNYGYTF. In nucleotides, the CDR3 is TGTGCCAGCAGCTTATCCCCAAGCGCAGTGGGTAACTATGGCTACACCTTC.

This chain joins TRBV3-1 (or the pseudogene TRBV3-2) and TRBJ2-7; D is uncertain. Trimming removed 1 base at V and 3 bases at J, with 7 bases between. The CDR3 contains 13 residues. Germline V gene sequence: CDR1 LGHDT, CDR2 YNNKEL (reference sequence). The CDR3 DNA follows: TGTGCCAGCAGCCAAGTCTATTTCTACGAGCAGTACTTC. It translates to CASSQVYFYEQYF.

This clone was seen only once. V usage is TRBV25-1 and J usage is TRBJ1-1; TRBD1 agrees at 10 bases. Trimming removed 9 bases from V and 4 bases from J; junction bases left unmatched: 14. Germline V gives CDR1 MGHDK, CDR2 SYGVNS. CDR3 length: 16 residues. Here the CDR3 DNA reads TGTGCCAGAGCCCGGGACAGGGGCGCTGCGAGCACTGAAGCTTTCTTT. This codes for CARARDRGAASTEAFF.

This clone rates as medium-sized. The CDR3 protein is CTSKQGNSNQPQHF. In DNA, the CDR3 is TGCACCAGCAAACAGGGGAATAGCAATCAGCCCCAGCATTTT. V usage is TRBV1 and J usage is TRBJ1-5; the DNA was not compared with TRBD1, the D call given in the table. TRBV1 is labeled a pseudogene. The CDR3 runs 14 residues.

This chain uses TRBV28 with TRBJ1-5, with 8 bases lining up with TRBD1. The CDR3 runs to 13 residues. With 6 bases clipped from V and 7 bases from J, the junction kept 5 bases outside the gene matches. The germline gives CDR1 MDHEN, CDR2 SYDVKM. CDR3 residues: CASRPTGVQPQHF. The CDR3 DNA follows: TGTGCCAGCAGACCGACAGGGGTCCAGCCCCAGCATTTT.